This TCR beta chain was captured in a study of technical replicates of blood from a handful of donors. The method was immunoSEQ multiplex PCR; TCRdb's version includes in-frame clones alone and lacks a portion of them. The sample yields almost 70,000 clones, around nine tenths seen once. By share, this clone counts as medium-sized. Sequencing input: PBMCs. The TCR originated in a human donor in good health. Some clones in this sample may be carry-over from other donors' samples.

CDR3 nucleotides: TGTGCCAGCAGCCAAGATGTGGAGAATTCACCCCTCCACTTT. It yields the protein CASSQDVENSPLHF. The genes are TRBV4-2 and TRBJ1-6; no clear D gene. Trimming cost V 0 bases and J 7 bases, with 7 bases left between them. The length of the CDR3 is 14 residues. CDR1 LGHNA and CDR2 YNFKEQ come from the germline V gene.